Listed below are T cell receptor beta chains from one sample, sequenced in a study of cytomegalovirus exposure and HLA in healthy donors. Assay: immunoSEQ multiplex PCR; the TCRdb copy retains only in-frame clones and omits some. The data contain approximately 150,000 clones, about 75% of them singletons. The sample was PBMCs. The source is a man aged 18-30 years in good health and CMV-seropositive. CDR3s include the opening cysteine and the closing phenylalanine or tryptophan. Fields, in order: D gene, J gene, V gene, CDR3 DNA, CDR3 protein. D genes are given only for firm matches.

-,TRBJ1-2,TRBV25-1,TGTGCCAGCAGTGAAGGGCGGGGCGGCTACCCCTTC,CASSEGRGGYPF
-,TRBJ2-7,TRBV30,TGTGCCTGGAGTACTTTTATTTACGAGCAGTACTTC,CAWSTFIYEQYF
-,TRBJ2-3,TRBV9,TGTGCCAGCAGCGACCGGGACCGGGGGACAGATACGCAGTATTTT,CASSDRDRGTDTQYF
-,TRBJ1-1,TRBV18,TGTGCCAGCTCACCACTAGCAGTGAACACTGAAGCTTTCTTT,CASSPLAVNTEAFF
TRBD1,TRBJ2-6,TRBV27,TGTGCCAGCAGCCTGACAGGGGGCGGCCCTGGGGCCAACGTCCTGACTTTC,CASSLTGGGPGANVLTF
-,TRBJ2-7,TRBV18,TGTGCCAGCTCACCCGCAGCGGGTGTCGCCTACGAGCAGTACTTC,CASSPAAGVAYEQYF
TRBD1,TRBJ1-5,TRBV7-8,TGTGCCAGCAGCACAGGGGACCAGCCCCAGCATTTT,CASSTGDQPQHF
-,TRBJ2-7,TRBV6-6,TGTGCCAGCAGTTCGCGGGGTGCGAGCTCCTACGAGCAGTACTTC,CASSSRGASSYEQYF
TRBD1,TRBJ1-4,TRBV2,TGTGCCAGCAGCGACGGACAGGGGGCAGTAACTAATGAAAAACTGTTTTTT,CASSDGQGAVTNEKLFF
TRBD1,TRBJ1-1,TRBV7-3,TGTGCCAGCAGCTTAATAGGTTTGCAGGGGGAGGAAGCTTTCTTT,CASSLIGLQGEEAFF